This is a list of T cell receptor beta chains from one sample in a study of T cell responses to AZD1222 COVID-19 vaccine. The assay was immunoSEQ multiplex PCR, and TCRdb's table has in-frame clones only and misses some. Counted here are over 90,000 clones, 86% occurring once; the ten biggest clones make up 5%. The source was peripheral blood, collected on day 0 of AZD1222 vaccination. The receptors stem from an adult in good health. Both conserved end residues are part of each CDR3. A D gene is named only where the DNA matches it firmly. The listing skips clone size in some rows; elsewhere it reads once, few, many or a size class.

CDR3	DNA	D	J	size	V
CASSLAPLQYEQFF	TGTGCCAGCAGTTTAGCACCCCTTCAGTATGAGCAGTTCTTC	-	TRBJ2-1	-	TRBV6-2/TRBV6-3
CASSLTFGTEAFF	TGTGCCAGCAGCTTAACGTTCGGAACTGAAGCTTTCTTT	-	TRBJ1-1	few	TRBV7-3
CASTRQAGERRNEQFF	TGTGCCAGCACTCGCCAAGCGGGAGAGCGGAGGAATGAGCAGTTCTTC	TRBD2	TRBJ2-1	-	TRBV6-6
CASSAGGRVNQPQHF	TGTGCCAGCAGCGCCGGGGGGCGGGTTAATCAGCCCCAGCATTTT	-	TRBJ1-5	-	TRBV9
CASSTPAFEQFF	TGTGCCAGCAGTACCCCGGCTTTTGAGCAGTTCTTC	-	TRBJ2-1	-	TRBV6-5
CASSLVAGEGNTIYF	TGTGCCAGCAGCTTAGTGGCAGGGGAAGGAAACACCATATATTTT	-	TRBJ1-3	-	TRBV7-2
CASSLGGSFDEQYF	TGTGCCAGCAGCTTGGGGGGGAGTTTTGACGAGCAGTACTTC	-	TRBJ2-7	-	TRBV5-4
CASSELGTVTYEQYF	TGTGCCAGCAGTGAATTGGGGACGGTAACCTACGAGCAGTACTTC	-	TRBJ2-7	-	TRBV2
CASSRTGGSGNTIYF	TGTGCCAGCAGCCGGACAGGGGGCTCTGGAAACACCATATATTTT	TRBD1	TRBJ1-3	-	TRBV28
CATSRVAASPGELFF	TGTGCCACCAGCAGAGTGGCGGCTAGCCCCGGGGAGCTGTTTTTT	-	TRBJ2-2	-	TRBV15
CASSRTGLYEQYF	TGTGCCAGCAGCCGGACAGGGCTCTACGAGCAGTACTTC	TRBD1	TRBJ2-7	-	TRBV6-5
CSASFSPDGNQPQHF	TGCAGTGCCAGTTTCTCCCCGGACGGTAATCAGCCCCAGCATTTT	-	TRBJ1-5	few	TRBV20-1
CASNPSGTDEQYF	TGTGCCAGCAACCCCTCCGGGACAGACGAGCAGTACTTC	TRBD1	TRBJ2-7	-	TRBV28
CASSLDSGRPQHF	TGTGCCAGCAGCTTAGATTCGGGTCGGCCCCAGCATTTT	-	TRBJ1-5	-	TRBV7-2
CASSTLAGGSKYNEQFF	TGTGCCAGCAGTACTCTTGCGGGAGGGTCCAAATACAATGAGCAGTTCTTC	TRBD2	TRBJ2-1	-	TRBV28
CASSPRVSGRFRETQYF	TGTGCCAGCAGCCCCCGAGTTAGCGGGAGATTCAGGGAGACCCAGTACTTC	TRBD2	TRBJ2-5	-	TRBV7-2
CASSQEGEGDEQFF	TGTGCCAGCAGCCAAGAGGGGGAGGGGGATGAGCAGTTCTTC	-	TRBJ2-1	-	TRBV4-2
CASKLRRTAGNTIYF	TGTGCCAGCAAGTTACGTCGGACAGCAGGAAACACCATATATTTT	-	TRBJ1-3	-	TRBV6-5
CASSLDPMRQGGEQYF	TGCGCCAGCAGCTTGGACCCTATGCGACAGGGTGGGGAGCAGTACTTC	TRBD1	TRBJ2-7	-	TRBV5-1
CATSTGSYEQYF	TGCGCCACCTCAACAGGGTCCTACGAGCAGTACTTC	-	TRBJ2-7	-	TRBV10-2
CASSLGGGLVGDTQYF	TGTGCCAGCAGCTTAGGAGGGGGACTAGTTGGAGATACGCAGTATTTT	TRBD2	TRBJ2-3	-	TRBV7-9
CASSDGTDRQHAQYF	TGTGCCAGCAGTGACGGAACGGACAGGCAGCATGCGCAGTATTTT	TRBD1	TRBJ2-3	-	TRBV6-4
CASSITTGDGYTF	TGTGCCAGTAGTATAACCACGGGAGATGGCTACACCTTC	-	TRBJ1-2	-	TRBV19
CASSGGSHTEAFF	TGTGCCAGCAGCGGCGGGAGTCACACTGAAGCTTTCTTT	-	TRBJ1-1	few	TRBV5-4
CASSYWPDVNNQPQHF	TGTGCCAGCAGTTATTGGCCCGACGTTAACAATCAGCCCCAGCATTTT	-	TRBJ1-5	-	TRBV6-2/TRBV6-3
CASNRGTPLTLTEAFF	TGTGCCAGCAACCGGGGGACCCCCCTTACTCTCACTGAAGCTTTCTTT	-	TRBJ1-1	-	TRBV5-6
CASSLREMGYEQYF	TGTGCCAGCAGCCTGCGGGAGATGGGCTACGAGCAGTACTTC	TRBD2	TRBJ2-7	few	TRBV3-1/TRBV3-2
CASSIWFQDTDTQYF	TGTGCCAGTAGTATATGGTTTCAGGACACAGATACGCAGTATTTT	-	TRBJ2-3	-	TRBV19
CASSQTLAAYEQYF	TGTGCCAGCAGCCAGACTCTAGCGGCATACGAGCAGTACTTC	TRBD2	TRBJ2-7	once	TRBV3-1/TRBV3-2
CASSHLGRTGSTDTQYF	TGTGCCAGCAGCCATCTCGGTCGGACAGGGAGCACAGATACGCAGTATTTT	TRBD1	TRBJ2-3	-	TRBV3-1/TRBV3-2
CASSQRQGNLNTEAFF	TGTGCCAGCAGTCAACGACAGGGCAACTTGAACACTGAAGCTTTCTTT	TRBD1	TRBJ1-1	-	TRBV6-2/TRBV6-3
CASSVGSHTGELFF	TGTGCCAGCAGCGTCGGATCCCACACCGGGGAGCTGTTTTTT	-	TRBJ2-2	-	TRBV9
CASSLGYRGQTGELFF	TGTGCCAGCAGCTTAGGCTACAGGGGGCAAACCGGGGAGCTGTTTTTT	TRBD1	TRBJ2-2	once	TRBV11-3
CASSSLLGVGVGGKETQYF	TGTGCCAGCAGTTCACTACTAGGGGTTGGTGTTGGTGGAAAAGAGACCCAGTACTTC	-	TRBJ2-5	-	TRBV28
CSASVGLGAFF	TGCAGTGCTAGTGTAGGGTTAGGCGCTTTCTTT	-	TRBJ1-1	-	TRBV20-1
CASHQSGTSGLEQYF	TGTGCAAGTCACCAATCCGGGACTAGCGGCCTGGAGCAGTACTTC	-	TRBJ2-7	-	TRBV12-2
CASSEDSRYGYTF	TGTGCCAGCAGTGAAGACAGTCGTTATGGCTACACCTTC	-	TRBJ1-2	-	TRBV2
CASSPNLDNEQFF	TGTGCCAGCAGCCCGAATCTCGACAATGAGCAGTTCTTC	-	TRBJ2-1	-	TRBV5-5
CSASVTTYEQYF	TGCAGTGCTAGTGTCACGACCTACGAGCAGTACTTC	-	TRBJ2-7	-	TRBV20-1
CASSLTSGGPYNEQFF	TGTGCCAGCAGCTTAACTAGCGGGGGGCCCTACAATGAGCAGTTCTTC	TRBD2	TRBJ2-1	-	TRBV7-9
CASSQDQRRKGLQETQYF	TGCGCCAGCAGCCAAGATCAGAGGAGGAAGGGATTACAAGAGACCCAGTACTTC	-	TRBJ2-5	-	TRBV4-3
CASSVVLSGGAAYNEQFF	TGTGCCAGCAGTGTTGTTCTTAGCGGGGGGGCGGCCTACAATGAGCAGTTCTTC	TRBD2	TRBJ2-1	-	TRBV2